This TCR beta chain emerged from a study of T cell responses to AZD1222 COVID-19 vaccine. Points from the study as a whole: After the peak T cell response, and only then, were repertoires sampled. Clonal diversity was possibly underestimated, and the donors were mostly white British, with more females. The reported proportion of spike-specific TCRs targeting unmutated variant regions was nearly half.

The table came from immunoSEQ multiplex PCR; TCRdb's copy has only in-frame clones and leaves some out. The sample has about 97,000 clones; 86% are singletons. CDR1 is LNHDA, CDR2 SQIVND, per germline (reference sequence). The CDR3 covers 11 residues. Trimming stripped 10 bases from V and 4 bases from J, with 10 bases between. Comment on this clone: Its antigen is currently unknown.

Sequenced material: peripheral blood, taken on day 0 of AZD1222 vaccination. The source of this sequence is an adult in good health. This chain links TRBV19 with TRBJ1-1; D ambiguous. This CDR3 reads CATAEFTEAFF. The CDR3 DNA follows: TGTGCCACCGCAGAGTTCACTGAAGCTTTCTTT.